This TCR beta chain was sequenced for a study of breast tumors, draining lymph nodes, adjacent tissues. This clonotype was picked up a small number of times. Its matching antigen is unknown. In TCRdb, the multiplex PCR reads were re-called with MiXCR into one record per CDR3 protein. Altogether 170,000 or so distinct CDR3 sequences are present, roughly 30% being singletons, with the ten largest covering 3.5% to 4.5%. The lymph nodes were axillary draining lymph nodes from breast cancer patients. Trimming left V 2 bases short and J 1 base short, with 5 bases between. In germline, CDR1 is KGHSH, CDR2 LQKENI. CDR3 size: 14 residues. Study findings and constraints: Compared with basal-like, luminal-like tumors shared significantly more repertoire with nontumor tissue. That most tumor T cells come from lymph nodes remained unproven. Tumor TCR diversity was below lymph nodes but above nontumor tissue. Data fit most tumor T cells coming from lymph node, expanding in tumor.

The chain links TRBV18 to TRBJ2-2; D unclear. Sequenced: axillary lymph node tissue. The sequence was obtained from a female donor with breast cancer. Some clones in this sample may be carry-over from other donors' samples. CDR3: CASSPAENTGELFF. Written as DNA, the CDR3 is TGTGCCAGCTCACCAGCCGAGAACACCGGGGAGCTGTTTTTT.